The rows below give T cell receptor beta chains drawn from one sample of a study of blood T cell repertoires in COVID-19. Repertoires were generated with immunoSEQ multiplex PCR, while TCRdb's copy carries only in-frame clones and drops some. Among roughly 70,000 clones listed, around 88% were seen once. Sample: peripheral blood. These receptor sequences come from a woman at least 80 years old with acute or convalescent COVID-19. Each CDR3 is given with its conserved first and last residue. A D gene is named only where the DNA matches it firmly. Rows may omit the clone size; those that give it use once, few, many or a size class.

CDR3nt | CDR3aa | v_gene | d_gene | j_gene | abundance
TGCGCCAGCAGGAATCTAGCGGGGGCTAGCACAGATACGCAGTATTTT | CASRNLAGASTDTQYF | TRBV5-1 | TRBD2 | TRBJ2-3 | few
TGTGCCAGCAGCCAACGTACGGGGGTCACAGATACGCAGTATTTT | CASSQRTGVTDTQYF | TRBV14 | . | TRBJ2-3 | .
TGTGCCAGCAGTGAAATTGGTTGGGCGGGGGGCACAGATACGCAGTATTTT | CASSEIGWAGGTDTQYF | TRBV6-1 | TRBD2 | TRBJ2-3 | .
TGCGCCAGCAGTGGGGACTCTCAAGAGACCCAGTACTTC | CASSGDSQETQYF | TRBV10-1 | . | TRBJ2-5 | .
TGTGCCAGCAGCCCCCACAGCGGGGGAACCTCCTACGAGCAGTACTTC | CASSPHSGGTSYEQYF | TRBV3-1/TRBV3-2 | TRBD2 | TRBJ2-7 | .
TGTGCCAGCAGCTTAGGCGGCCCCTCAAGCACAGATACGCAGTATTTT | CASSLGGPSSTDTQYF | TRBV11-3 | . | TRBJ2-3 | .
TGTGCCAGCAGCCCCACCCCCGTTCGCGGGAGGGTTCGGGAGACCCAGTACTTC | CASSPTPVRGRVRETQYF | TRBV7-2 | TRBD2 | TRBJ2-5 | .
TGTGCCAGTAGTACCTCAGGGGTGAGCAATCAGCCCCAGCATTTT | CASSTSGVSNQPQHF | TRBV19 | . | TRBJ1-5 | .
TGTGCCAGCAGCCAAATGTCGCGTCATAAAAACAATGAGCAGTTCTTC | CASSQMSRHKNNEQFF | TRBV3-1/TRBV3-2 | . | TRBJ2-1 | .
TGTGCCACCAGTGACCCCGGGACTAGCGAAAACATTCAGTACTTC | CATSDPGTSENIQYF | TRBV24-1 | TRBD2 | TRBJ2-4 | .
TGTGCCAGCTCACCACTTCAGGTGAACACTGAAGCTTTCTTT | CASSPLQVNTEAFF | TRBV18 | . | TRBJ1-1 | .
TGTGCCAGCAGCCAAGGGCAGAACTATGGCTACACCTTC | CASSQGQNYGYTF | TRBV14 | . | TRBJ1-2 | few
TGTGCCACCCAACAGGGGGGGGCCTACGAGCAGTACTTC | CATQQGGAYEQYF | TRBV15 | . | TRBJ2-7 | .
TGTGCCAGCAGCCTCACTGGACTCGGAAACACCATATATTTT | CASSLTGLGNTIYF | TRBV6-5 | . | TRBJ1-3 | .
TGTGCCAGCAGCTTAGATGGGACAGGGCAAGGAAAACTGTTTTTT | CASSLDGTGQGKLFF | TRBV11-2 | TRBD1 | TRBJ1-4 | .
TGTGCCAGCAGTTTCCTTAGCGGGGTTCCACTATTC | CASSFLSGVPLF | TRBV27 | TRBD2 | TRBJ2-7 | .
TGCAGTACAGACATTGGAACGCAAGCTTTCTTT | CSTDIGTQAFF | TRBV20-1 | . | TRBJ1-1 | .
TGTGCCAGCAGCCCGACGGGGGGGAGCTATGGCTACACCTTC | CASSPTGGSYGYTF | TRBV3-1/TRBV3-2 | . | TRBJ1-2 | once
TGTGCCAGCAGTTTCGGGGATGAGCAGTTCTTC | CASSFGDEQFF | TRBV6-5 | . | TRBJ2-1 | .
TGCAGCGTGGATACAGGGATGGGTCAGCCCCAGCATTTT | CSVDTGMGQPQHF | TRBV29-1 | . | TRBJ1-5 | once
TGTGCCAGCAGCTTATACCCCCAGGGGCAGGGTGAGCAGTTCTTC | CASSLYPQGQGEQFF | TRBV7-3 | . | TRBJ2-1 | .
TGCAGCGTTGCTCGGGGGGAGGGACGGGGCTATGGCTACACCTTC | CSVARGEGRGYGYTF | TRBV29-1 | . | TRBJ1-2 | .